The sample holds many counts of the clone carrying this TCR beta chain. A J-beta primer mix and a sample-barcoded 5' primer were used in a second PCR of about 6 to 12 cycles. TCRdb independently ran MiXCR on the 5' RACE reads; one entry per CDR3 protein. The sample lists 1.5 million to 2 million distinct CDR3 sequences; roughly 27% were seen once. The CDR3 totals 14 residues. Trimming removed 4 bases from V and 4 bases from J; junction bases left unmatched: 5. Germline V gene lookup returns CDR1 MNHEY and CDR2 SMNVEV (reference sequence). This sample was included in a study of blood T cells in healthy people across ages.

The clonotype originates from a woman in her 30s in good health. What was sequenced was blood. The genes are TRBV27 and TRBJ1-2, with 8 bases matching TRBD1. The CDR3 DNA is TGTGCCAGCAGTTCCGGGACAGGCGCCTATGGCTACACCTTC. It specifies CASSSGTGAYGYTF.